Described below is a single TCR beta chain sequence and its context. The antigen is undetermined. The PCR made use of 60 Vbeta and 13 Jbeta primers. The table came from immunoSEQ multiplex PCR; TCRdb's copy has only in-frame clones and leaves some out. The sample lists approximately 220,000 clones, 70% to 80% occurring once. This entry belongs to a study of cytomegalovirus exposure and HLA in healthy donors. Findings and caveats of the study: Cytomegalovirus-associated status was assigned to more than 150 TCR beta chains.

V was trimmed by 5 bases and J by 4 bases, leaving 17 bases between them. The CDR3 covers 15 residues. CDR1 SGHTA and CDR2 FQGNSA come from the germline V gene. This TCR was sampled from a girl aged 2 to 10 in good health and CMV-seronegative. The J gene is TRBJ1-2, the V gene TRBV7-2; tentative D call: TRBD1 (5 bases). Sequenced material: PBMCs. CDR3 in DNA: TGTGCCAGCAGCCCGGGGGACGGACGTTTCTATGGCTACACCTTC. Protein: CASSPGDGRFYGYTF.